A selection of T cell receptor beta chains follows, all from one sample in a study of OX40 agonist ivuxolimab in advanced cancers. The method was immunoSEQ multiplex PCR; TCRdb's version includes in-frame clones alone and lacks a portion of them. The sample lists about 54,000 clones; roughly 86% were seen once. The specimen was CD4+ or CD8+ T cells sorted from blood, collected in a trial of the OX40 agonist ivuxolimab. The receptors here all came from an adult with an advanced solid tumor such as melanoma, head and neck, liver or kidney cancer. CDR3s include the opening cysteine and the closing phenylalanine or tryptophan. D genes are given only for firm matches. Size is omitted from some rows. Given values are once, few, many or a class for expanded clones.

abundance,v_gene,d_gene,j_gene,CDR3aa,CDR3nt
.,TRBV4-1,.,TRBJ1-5,CASSQTGVLPLNSNQPQHF,TGCGCCAGCAGCCAAACGGGGGTCCTACCTTTAAATAGCAATCAGCCCCAGCATTTT
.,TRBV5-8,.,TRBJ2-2,CASSLVYGLTGELFF,TGTGCCAGCAGCTTGGTCTACGGATTGACCGGGGAGCTGTTTTTT
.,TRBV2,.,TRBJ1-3,CASSESADFGNTIYF,TGTGCCAGCAGTGAATCGGCCGACTTCGGAAACACCATATATTTT
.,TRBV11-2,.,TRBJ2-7,CASSLVWDPTREQYF,TGTGCCAGCAGCTTAGTTTGGGACCCTACCCGCGAGCAGTACTTC
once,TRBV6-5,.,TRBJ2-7,CASSPPGTRPYEQYF,TGTGCCAGCAGTCCTCCCGGGACTCGCCCTTACGAGCAGTACTTC
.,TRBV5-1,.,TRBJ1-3,CASSFTGPYSGNTIYF,TGCGCCAGCAGCTTTACAGGGCCATACTCTGGAAACACCATATATTTT
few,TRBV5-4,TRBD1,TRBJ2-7,CASSLGGQGYEQYF,TGTGCCAGCAGCCTGGGGGGACAGGGCTACGAGCAGTACTTC
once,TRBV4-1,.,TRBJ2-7,CASSQEEIRFIPYEQYF,TGCGCCAGCAGCCAAGAAGAAATCCGATTTATTCCCTACGAGCAGTACTTC
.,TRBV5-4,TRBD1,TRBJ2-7,CASSPGAGTGDTQYF,TGTGCCAGCAGCCCGGGTGCCGGGACAGGAGATACACAGTACTTC
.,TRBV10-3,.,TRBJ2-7,CAISEGSRPYEQYF,TGTGCCATCAGTGAGGGGAGCAGACCCTACGAGCAGTACTTC
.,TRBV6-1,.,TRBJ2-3,CASSEALTEVGDTQYF,TGTGCCAGCAGTGAAGCGCTGACCGAGGTCGGAGATACGCAGTATTTT
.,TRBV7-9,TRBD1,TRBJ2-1,CASSSLRQGTNEQFF,TGTGCCAGCAGCTCCCTACGACAGGGTACCAATGAGCAGTTCTTC
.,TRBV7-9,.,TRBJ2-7,CASSLAGGSTTEQYF,TGTGCCAGCAGCTTAGCGGGGGGATCCACCACCGAGCAGTACTTC
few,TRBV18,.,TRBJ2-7,CASSPRVSSDEQYF,TGTGCCAGCTCACCCCGGGTCTCATCGGACGAGCAGTACTTC
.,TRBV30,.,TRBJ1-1,CAWSRGVSEAFF,TGTGCCTGGAGTAGGGGAGTGAGTGAAGCTTTCTTT
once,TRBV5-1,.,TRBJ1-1,CASSPGGRGMNTEAFF,TGCGCCAGCAGCCCCGGGGGGAGGGGTATGAACACTGAAGCTTTCTTT
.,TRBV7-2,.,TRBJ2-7,CASSALNEQYF,TGTGCCAGCAGCGCCCTGAACGAGCAGTACTTC
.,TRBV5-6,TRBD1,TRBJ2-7,CASSAGQAYEQYF,TGTGCCAGCAGCGCGGGACAGGCCTACGAGCAGTACTTC
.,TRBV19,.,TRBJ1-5,CASSYSDPGDQPQHF,TGTGCCAGTAGTTACTCGGACCCCGGCGATCAGCCCCAGCATTTT
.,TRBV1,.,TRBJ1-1,CTSSQDRGRRNTEAFF,TGCACCAGCAGCCAAGATCGGGGCAGAAGGAACACTGAAGCTTTCTTT
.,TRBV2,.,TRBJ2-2,CASSEIVTITGELFF,TGTGCCAGCAGTGAAATAGTGACGATCACCGGGGAGCTGTTTTTT
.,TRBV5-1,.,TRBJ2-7,CASSLETGEQYF,TGCGCCAGCAGCTTGGAGACAGGTGAGCAGTACTTC
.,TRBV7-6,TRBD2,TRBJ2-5,CASSLGTSRGETQYF,TGTGCCAGCAGTTTGGGGACTAGCCGGGGAGAGACCCAGTACTTC
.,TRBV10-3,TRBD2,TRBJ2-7,CAIRPRLAGEQYF,TGTGCCATCAGGCCAAGACTAGCGGGAGAGCAGTACTTC
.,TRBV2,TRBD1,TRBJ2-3,CASSDRDRGLDTQYF,TGTGCCAGCAGTGACCGGGACAGGGGACTGGATACGCAGTATTTT
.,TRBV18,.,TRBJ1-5,CASSLVDSNQPQHF,TGTGCCAGCTCACTTGTGGATAGCAATCAGCCCCAGCATTTT
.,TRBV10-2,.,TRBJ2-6,CASSEGAGAVPGANVLTF,TGCGCCAGCAGTGAGGGAGCAGGGGCAGTCCCTGGGGCCAACGTCCTGACTTTC
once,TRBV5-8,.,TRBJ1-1,CASSRMTGEAFF,TGTGCCAGCAGCAGAATGACGGGTGAAGCTTTCTTT
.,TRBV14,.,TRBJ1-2,CASSQESKSQGYTF,TGTGCCAGCAGCCAAGAATCGAAGTCCCAGGGCTACACCTTC
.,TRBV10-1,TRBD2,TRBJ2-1,CASSEGGDNEQFF,TGCGCCAGCAGTGAGGGGGGGGACAATGAGCAGTTCTTC
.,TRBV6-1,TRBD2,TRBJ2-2,CASRTLAGNTGELFF,TGTGCCAGCAGAACACTAGCGGGAAACACCGGGGAGCTGTTTTTT
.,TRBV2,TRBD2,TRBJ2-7,CASSDGTSGSYEQYF,TGTGCCAGCAGTGACGGGACTAGCGGTTCCTACGAGCAGTACTTC
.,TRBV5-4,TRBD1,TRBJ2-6,CASSPGTGNSLAGANVLTF,TGTGCCAGCAGTCCCGGGACAGGGAATTCCCTCGCTGGGGCCAACGTCCTGACTTTC
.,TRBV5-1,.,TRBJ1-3,CASAAGSGNTIYF,TGCGCCAGCGCCGCGGGGTCGGGAAACACCATATATTTT
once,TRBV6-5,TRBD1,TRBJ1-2,CASRSDRDGGYTF,TGTGCCAGCAGATCGGACAGGGATGGGGGCTACACCTTC
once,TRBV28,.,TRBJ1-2,CASSSWGVGYTF,TGTGCCAGCAGCTCCTGGGGGGTTGGCTACACCTTC
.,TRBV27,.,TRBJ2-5,CASRRGQLHQETQYF,TGTGCCAGCAGGCGGGGACAGCTCCACCAAGAGACCCAGTACTTC
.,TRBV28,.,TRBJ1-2,CASSFPTVGSIGYTF,TGTGCCAGCAGCTTTCCGACGGTGGGGTCTATTGGCTACACCTTC
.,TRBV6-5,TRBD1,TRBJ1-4,CASRSQGGAEKLFF,TGTGCCAGCAGATCACAGGGGGGCGCGGAAAAACTGTTTTTT
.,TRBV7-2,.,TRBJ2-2,CASSFRESGELFF,TGTGCCAGCAGCTTCCGGGAGTCCGGGGAGCTGTTTTTT
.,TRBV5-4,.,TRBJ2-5,CASSLGSQETQYF,TGTGCCAGCAGCTTGGGCAGTCAAGAGACCCAGTACTTC
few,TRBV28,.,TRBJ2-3,CASSSKYRATDTQYF,TGTGCCAGCAGTTCCAAGTACAGGGCCACAGATACGCAGTATTTT
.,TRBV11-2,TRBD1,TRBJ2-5,CASSLSGQGGETQYF,TGTGCCAGCAGCTTATCGGGACAGGGAGGAGAGACCCAGTACTTC
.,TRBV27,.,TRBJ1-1,CASSLRTDTLSPLEAFF,TGTGCCAGCAGTCTCCGGACAGACACGCTCTCACCCCTTGAAGCTTTCTTT
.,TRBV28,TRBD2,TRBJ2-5,CASSSSSGNQETQYF,TGTGCCAGCAGTTCCTCTAGCGGTAACCAAGAGACCCAGTACTTC
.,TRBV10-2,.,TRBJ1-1,CASSVGQRSPEAFF,TGCGCCAGCAGTGTGGGTCAACGATCGCCCGAAGCTTTCTTT
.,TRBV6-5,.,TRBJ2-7,CASREGHLDEQYF,TGTGCCAGCAGAGAGGGGCACCTCGACGAGCAGTACTTC
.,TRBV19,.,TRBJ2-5,CASSGRTASSRETQYF,TGTGCCAGTAGCGGTCGGACAGCTAGTTCTCGAGAGACCCAGTACTTC
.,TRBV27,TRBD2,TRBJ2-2,CASSPYNDPSSGRARELFF,TGTGCCAGCAGTCCTTACAACGACCCTTCTAGCGGGAGGGCTAGGGAGCTGTTTTTT
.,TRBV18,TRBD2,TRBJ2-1,CASSPGGGEQFF,TGTGCCAGCTCACCGGGGGGGGGTGAGCAGTTCTTC
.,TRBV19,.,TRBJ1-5,CASSMIGAALSNQPQHF,TGTGCCAGTAGTATGATTGGCGCGGCGCTCAGCAATCAGCCCCAGCATTTT
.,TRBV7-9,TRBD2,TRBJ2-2,CAPPTSGYTGELFF,TGTGCCCCTCCGACTAGCGGCTACACCGGGGAGCTGTTTTTT
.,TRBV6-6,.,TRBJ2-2,CASSYGPGELFF,TGTGCCAGCAGTTACGGCCCCGGGGAGCTGTTTTTT
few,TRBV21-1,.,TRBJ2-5,CASSKTEGQGKETQYF,TGTGCCAGCAGCAAAACGGAAGGGCAGGGGAAGGAGACCCAGTACTTC
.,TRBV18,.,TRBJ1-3,CASSPLGLQTSGNTIYF,TGTGCCAGCTCACCACTTGGTTTGCAGACCTCTGGAAACACCATATATTTT
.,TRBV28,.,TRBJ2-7,CASSPNRIPYEQYF,TGTGCCAGCAGTCCAAACAGGATCCCCTACGAGCAGTACTTC
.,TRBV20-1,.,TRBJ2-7,CSATNYEQYF,TGCAGTGCTACCAACTACGAGCAGTACTTC
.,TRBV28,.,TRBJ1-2,CASSLLSIDYGYTF,TGTGCCAGCAGTTTACTTTCGATAGACTATGGCTACACCTTC
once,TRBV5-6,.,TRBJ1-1,CASSHGPNTEAFF,TGTGCCAGCAGCCACGGGCCTAACACTGAAGCTTTCTTT